Shown below are 26 T cell receptor beta chains from a single sample sequenced in a study of blood T cell repertoires in COVID-19 (TCRdb year 2020). The method was the immunoSEQ multiplex PCR assay. As stored in TCRdb, this immuneACCESS dataset retains in-frame rearrangements with V and J assigned. A fraction of the clones does not appear; measured against another copy, unresolved V genes explain less than half of the discrepancy, and the remainder lacks a known reason. The sample table lists around 98,000 clones, about 81% of them with a count of one. The top ten hold roughly a sixth of the sample. Input material: peripheral blood. The origin of the receptors is a woman aged 60-70 years with acute or convalescent COVID-19.

This chain's CDR3 is CASSWGTGRGYGYTF. The CDR3 nucleotides are TGTGCCAGCAGCTGGGGGACAGGGAGGGGCTATGGCTACACCTTC. V usage is TRBV28 and J usage is TRBJ1-2; 9 positions agree with TRBD1. Germline lookup yields CDR1 MDHEN and CDR2 SYDVKM. The J segment lost 4 bases and the V segment lost 6 bases, leaving 9 bases of the junction unmatched. This CDR3 comprises 15 residues.

The chain links TRBV7-8 to TRBJ1-6; TRBD1 might be the D (5 bases). The CDR3 extends over 14 amino acids. Deletions cut 4 bases from V and 5 bases from J, with 9 bases between. Germline V gene sequence: CDR1 SGHVS, CDR2 FQNEAQ. CDR3 sequence reads: CASSWQGDNSPLHF. CDR3 in DNA: TGTGCCAGCAGCTGGCAGGGCGATAATTCACCCCTCCACTTT.

The chain links TRBV4-2 to TRBJ1-2, with TRBD1 matching 7 bases. Germline CDR1 and CDR2: LGHNA and YNFKEQ. V lost 6 bases to trimming and J lost 0 bases; unmatched junction nucleotides: 7. The CDR3 runs 15 residues. The CDR3 loop reads CASRPAGGANYGYTF. The CDR3 DNA is TGTGCCAGCAGGCCCGCAGGGGGAGCTAACTATGGCTACACCTTC.

The V gene is TRBV10-1, the J gene TRBJ1-4, with D unclear. Germline V lookup: CDR1 WNHNN, CDR2 SYGVQD (reference sequence). V lost 0 bases and J lost 8, with 16 bases in between. The CDR3 has 16 residues. Written as DNA, the CDR3 is TGCGCCAGCAGTGAGTCCGGGAGCGCTCAGAGGGAAAAACTGTTTTTT. It codes for CASSESGSAQREKLFF.

The chain uses TRBV5-1 and TRBJ1-2; unclear D gene. Germline V lookup: CDR1 SGHRS, CDR2 YFSETQ. The CDR3 spans 13 residues. Trimming left V 1 base short and J 8 bases short, with 12 bases between. The CDR3 protein is CASSLKGDEGYTF. CDR3 coding DNA: TGCGCCAGCAGCTTGAAGGGAGACGAGGGCTACACCTTC.

V gene TRBV30 combines with J gene TRBJ1-6, with D possibly being TRBD1 (5 bases). CDR3 length: 15 amino acids. Germline assignment: CDR1 GTSNPN and CDR2 SVGIG (reference sequence). Trimming took 3 bases from V and 7 from J, leaving 16 bases between them. The CDR3 is CAWSLTGLNNSPLHF. In DNA form, the CDR3 reads TGTGCCTGGAGCCTGACGGGACTCAACAATTCACCCCTCCACTTT.

The V call is TRBV7-7, the J call TRBJ2-3, with D tentatively TRBD2 (5 bases). V was cut by 4 bases and J by 1 base, with 9 bases left in between. Germline lookup yields CDR1 SSHAT and CDR2 FNYEAQ (reference sequence). This CDR3 comprises 14 residues. This CDR3 is CASSSSGGTDTQYF. CDR3 nucleotide sequence: TGTGCCAGCAGCTCAAGCGGAGGCACAGATACGCAGTATTTT.

The chain links TRBV11-3 to TRBJ1-4; D uncertain. CDR3 length equals 14 residues. The germline V gene encodes CDR1 SGHNT and CDR2 YENEEA. V was clipped by 3 bases and J by 1 base, with 6 bases between them. For the CDR3, the DNA is TGTGCCAGCAGCTTCCAACAAACTAATGAAAAACTGTTTTTT. Encoded protein: CASSFQQTNEKLFF.

This clone appeared a few times. The gene calls are TRBV4-1 and TRBJ1-1; D gene ambiguous. V was clipped by 2 bases and J by 1 base, with 8 bases between them. The CDR3 sequence is 14 residues long. Germline lookup yields CDR1 MGHRA and CDR2 YSYEKL. The CDR3 region is CASSQLAGNTEAFF. CDR3 sequence (DNA): TGCGCCAGCAGCCAACTGGCAGGGAACACTGAAGCTTTCTTT.

The chain employs TRBV6-6 and TRBJ2-5; D may be TRBD1 (6 bases). Germline loops: CDR1 MNHNY, CDR2 SVGAGI (reference sequence). This CDR3 has 12 amino acids. Trimming stripped 2 bases from V and 5 bases from J, with 6 bases between. The DNA of the CDR3 is TGTGCCAGCAGTTACAGGGGGGAGACCCAGTACTTC. It is translated as CASSYRGETQYF.

This clone has only a few counts. This sequence joins TRBV10-3 and TRBJ2-1; 8 bases are a match to TRBD2. V gave up 7 bases and J gave up 1 base; unmatched junction bases: 9. CDR1 ENHRY and CDR2 SYGVKD come from the germline V gene. The CDR3 spans 16 residues. CDR3 DNA: TGTGCCATCACCCCACGGACTAGCCGGTCCTACAATGAGCAGTTCTTC. Translating gives CAITPRTSRSYNEQFF.

The V gene is TRBV4-2, the J gene TRBJ2-1; 8 bases are a match to TRBD2. V lost 2 bases and J lost 8; bases outside the gene matches: 5. The CDR3 length is 14 residues. Germline assignment: CDR1 LGHNA and CDR2 YNFKEQ. The CDR3 is CASSQPTSADEQFF. The DNA of the CDR3 is TGTGCCAGCAGCCAACCGACTAGCGCCGATGAGCAGTTCTTC.

The chain is built from TRBV7-9 and TRBJ1-4; D call uncertain. CDR3 size: 15 residues. V dropped 1 base and J dropped 4 bases, with 10 bases sitting between them. Germline CDR1 and CDR2: SEHNR and FQNEAQ (reference sequence). The CDR3 DNA reads as TGTGCCAGCAGCTTAGGTGCAAGAGGTAATGAAAAACTGTTTTTT. This gives the protein CASSLGARGNEKLFF.

This clone occurred a few times. The chain links TRBV10-3 to TRBJ2-5; weak D call: TRBD2 (6 bases). Per the germline V gene, CDR1 is ENHRY and CDR2 is SYGVKD. The CDR3 totals 13 residues. Trimming stripped 6 bases from V and 4 bases from J, with 12 bases between. CDR3 in DNA: TGTGCCATCAGAAGCCGGGAGCGAGAGACCCAGTACTTC. Protein product: CAIRSRERETQYF.

This sequence joins TRBV19 and TRBJ1-2; 9 positions match TRBD1. This CDR3 is 15 amino acids long. The ends lost 5 bases at V and 4 bases at J; junction bases unmatched: 8. Germline V gene data show CDR1 as LNHDA and CDR2 as SQIVND (reference sequence). The CDR3 loop is CASSQPGQGGYGYTF. The CDR3 nucleotides are TGTGCCAGTAGTCAACCGGGACAGGGTGGCTATGGCTACACCTTC.

The chain links TRBV10-1 to TRBJ1-1; 7 bases match TRBD1. Germline CDR1 is WNHNN and CDR2 is SYGVQD (reference sequence). The CDR3 is 15 residues long. V shed 3 bases and J 1 base; nucleotides not matched to a gene: 5. Here the CDR3 reads CASSDSGQPNTEAFF. For the CDR3, the DNA is TGCGCCAGCAGTGACTCGGGACAGCCGAACACTGAAGCTTTCTTT.

The J gene is TRBJ1-4, the V gene TRBV30, with TRBD1 matching 7 bases. CDR3 size: 14 residues. The germline gives CDR1 GTSNPN, CDR2 SVGIG (reference sequence). V dropped 0 bases and J dropped 8; count of bases not matched to a gene: 6. CDR3 loop: CAWSVRGSWEKLFF. The CDR3 region has the DNA TGTGCCTGGAGTGTCAGGGGGTCTTGGGAAAAACTGTTTTTT.

J is TRBJ2-1 and V is TRBV5-4; the match to TRBD2 covers 11 bases. The CDR3 has 15 amino acids. The ends lost 4 bases at V and 2 bases at J; junction bases unmatched: 2. The germline CDR1 and CDR2 sequences are SGHNT and YYREEE (reference sequence). The CDR3 loop reads CASSPGLAAYNEQFF. In nucleotides, the CDR3 is TGTGCCAGCAGCCCGGGACTAGCGGCCTACAATGAGCAGTTCTTC. Full variable domain (outside the CDR3, taken from reference TRBV5-4 and TRBJ2-1): ETGVTQSPTHLIKTRGQQVTLRCSSQSGHNTVSWYQQALGQGPQFIFQYYREEENGRGNFPPRFSGLQFPNYSSELNVNALELDDSALYLCASSPGLAAYNEQFFGPGTRLTVL.

The chain employs TRBV28 and TRBJ2-7; tentatively, D is TRBD2 (6 bases). CDR1 is MDHEN, CDR2 SYDVKM, per germline. The V and J ends lost 5 bases and 1 base respectively, with 12 bases between them. The length of the CDR3 is 14 residues. The CDR3 sequence: CASSGTGRSYEQYF. The CDR3 nucleotides are TGTGCCAGCAGTGGAACCGGGAGATCCTACGAGCAGTACTTC.

This chain uses TRBV18 with TRBJ1-4, with no clear D. CDR3 length: 16 amino acids. Trimming pared 3 bases from V and 1 base from J, leaving 12 bases between. Germline V CDR1 and CDR2: KGHSH, LQKENI. The CDR3 DNA follows: TGTGCCAGCTCACCGGCCCCCTCGGGAACTAATGAAAAACTGTTTTTT. Translation: CASSPAPSGTNEKLFF.

V gene TRBV2 combines with J gene TRBJ2-7; D is perhaps TRBD1 (6 bases). CDR1 is SNHLY and CDR2 is FYNNEI in the germline V gene. The CDR3 loop spans 14 amino acids. V shed 9 bases and J shed 3 bases, with 18 bases lying between them. The CDR3 is CASGRGTPNYEQYF. The CDR3 DNA reads TGTGCCAGTGGAAGGGGGACACCAAACTACGAGCAGTACTTC.

This chain connects TRBV2 to TRBJ1-2, with 10 bases aligning to TRBD1. Germline V gene lookup returns CDR1 SNHLY and CDR2 FYNNEI. V shed 6 bases, J shed 4 bases, and the junction held 2 bases outside the gene matches. CDR3 size: 13 residues. CDR3 sequence (DNA): TGTGCCAGCAGGGGACAGGGGTTCTATGGCTACACCTTC. Encoded protein: CASRGQGFYGYTF.

This clone was detected once. This chain joins TRBV6-5 and TRBJ1-3; D unclear. Germline CDR1 MNHEY, CDR2 SVGAGI. The CDR3 extends over 16 amino acids. V gave up 0 bases and J gave up 2 bases, with 11 bases separating them. The CDR3 is CASSYSESLAGNTIYF. The CDR3 bases are TGTGCCAGCAGTTACTCGGAGTCTCTTGCTGGAAACACCATATATTTT.

DNA of the CDR3: TGCGCCAGCAGCCAAGATCAAATTTCCACCGGGGAGCTGTTTTTT. This sequence encodes CASSQDQISTGELFF. The chain joins TRBV4-3 to TRBJ2-2; no reliable D call. Germline V gene lookup returns CDR1 LGHNA and CDR2 YSLEER. V shed 0 bases and J shed 4 bases, with 9 bases lying between them. This CDR3 has 15 residues.

In this sample, this clone turned up once. The chain uses TRBV2 and TRBJ2-7; D is undetermined. The germline V and J ends were trimmed by 2 bases and 1 base, with 12 bases remaining between them. Per the germline V gene, CDR1 is SNHLY and CDR2 is FYNNEI. This CDR3 contains 15 residues. The CDR3 DNA reads TGTGCCAGCAGTGAATATAGCTCAGCTTCCTACGAGCAGTACTTC. This encodes CASSEYSSASYEQYF.

The chain has TRBV29-1 and TRBJ2-1, with D perhaps TRBD2 (6 bases). The germline CDR1 and CDR2 sequences are SQVTM and ANQGSEA. The CDR3 has 12 residues. V shed 3 bases and J shed 11 bases, with 14 bases lying between them. CDR3 nucleotides: TGCAGCGTTGACCGGGACTCGGGGCAGCAGTTCTTC. It yields the protein CSVDRDSGQQFF.